Listed below are T cell receptor beta chains from one sample, sequenced in a study of blood T cell repertoires in COVID-19. Only in-frame clones appear in the TCRdb table, and some are missing; sequencing was by immunoSEQ multiplex PCR. Here the sample spans some 160,000 clones, 89% being singletons. The sample consisted of peripheral blood. The receptors derive from a man aged 60-69 years with acute or convalescent COVID-19. CDR3s include the opening cysteine and the closing phenylalanine or tryptophan.

v_call	j_call	cdr3_aa
TRBV18	TRBJ2-3	CASSPRSSGYSTDTQYF
TRBV7-9	TRBJ1-2	CASSSPGQGAYGYTF
TRBV2	TRBJ1-1	CASRGQEASTEAFF
TRBV19	TRBJ1-1	CASTWDRTHTEAFF
TRBV7-2	TRBJ2-7	CASSSYTGTDEQYF
TRBV7-9	TRBJ1-1	CASSANRGESVAEAFF
TRBV7-2	TRBJ2-1	CASSLDSTSGGEQFF
TRBV2	TRBJ2-3	CASSARIGATDTQYF
TRBV4-1	TRBJ1-3	CASSLQTGVGNTIYF
TRBV6-6	TRBJ1-5	CASTVGQPLMDQPQHF
TRBV10-2	TRBJ2-3	CASSYLSGGPLTDTQYF
TRBV18	TRBJ1-2	CASSPRTGMLVKDGYTF
TRBV10-1	TRBJ2-1	CASSGGGLNEQFF
TRBV4-2	TRBJ1-3	CASSQDPGGRAGNTIYF
TRBV5-1	TRBJ2-1	CASSWGQGAIDEQFF
TRBV11-2	TRBJ1-4	CASSPDRGRRELFF
TRBV27	TRBJ1-5	CASSFLGGGGNQPQHF
TRBV14	TRBJ1-2	CASSPGKGAYGYTF
TRBV6-5	TRBJ1-1	CASSPQTGGAFF
TRBV7-9	TRBJ1-4	CASSSSAGTGGSWEKLFF
TRBV5-1	TRBJ2-1	CASSLVSDNEQFF
TRBV13	TRBJ1-2	CATTLDRGANGYTF
TRBV12-3/TRBV12-4	TRBJ1-5	CASARVGRQPQHF
TRBV11-2	TRBJ1-3	CASSPSGVVQFSSGNTIYF
TRBV5-1	TRBJ2-6	CASSFPRDRESGANVLTF
TRBV11-2	TRBJ1-6	CASLGGGDSPLHF
TRBV12-3/TRBV12-4	TRBJ2-1	CASSLVASRLQFF
TRBV2	TRBJ1-3	CASNTGGAGNTIYF
TRBV4-1	TRBJ2-1	CASSQPQSSSYNEQFF
TRBV5-8	TRBJ1-6	CASSLISSPLHF
TRBV18	TRBJ1-4	CASSPPFGQGAGEKLFF
TRBV4-1	TRBJ1-1	CASSQDGREAFF
TRBV6-5	TRBJ1-2	CASSYYSEINYGYTF
TRBV6-4	TRBJ1-2	CASSGDRGQSYVRGYTF
TRBV6-6	TRBJ1-6	CASRNWTGPSGVPLHF
TRBV7-9	TRBJ2-7	CASSQGAYEQYF
TRBV6-2/TRBV6-3	TRBJ2-7	CASSSTSGGAYEQYF
TRBV6-5	TRBJ1-2	CASSYQMENYGYTF
TRBV4-1	TRBJ1-1	CASSQGGRGLNTEAFF
TRBV6-5	TRBJ1-2	CASRASGDYGYTF
TRBV6-5	TRBJ2-1	CASSPRDNYNEQFF
TRBV7-3	TRBJ2-3	CASSKGLAGGRTDTQYF
TRBV6-2/TRBV6-3	TRBJ2-7	CASSSRGLEQYF
TRBV5-1	TRBJ1-2	CASRLSQGAGGYTF
TRBV11-1	TRBJ2-7	CASSQPGGYYEQYF